This is a list of T cell receptor beta chains from one sample in a study of graft-versus-host responses after intestinal transplantation. These receptors' antigens are unknown. Method: immunoSEQ multiplex PCR; TCRdb's copy keeps in-frame clones and lacks some. The sample lists 130,000 to 150,000 clones; about 93% were seen once. This specimen consisted of unstimulated CD4+ T cells sorted from spleen or lymph node cells, obtained before intestinal transplant. The receptors here all came from a human donor who received an intestinal transplant. CDR3s include the opening cysteine and the closing phenylalanine or tryptophan. Fields, in order: J gene, clone size, D gene, V gene, CDR3 protein, CDR3 DNA. D genes are given only for firm matches. Not every row has a clone size; where given, it reads once, few, many or a size class.

>TRBJ2-1|NA|TRBD2|TRBV18
CASSPQTSGSIYNEQFF
TGTGCCAGCTCACCACAGACTAGCGGGAGTATCTACAATGAGCAGTTCTTC
>TRBJ2-7|NA|TRBD2|TRBV9
CASSSGLTSGRYEQYF
TGTGCCAGCAGCTCCGGGCTGACTAGCGGGAGGTACGAGCAGTACTTC
>TRBJ2-2|NA|TRBD1|TRBV28
CASSPWDRDMVSGELFF
TGTGCCAGCAGTCCCTGGGACAGGGACATGGTGTCCGGGGAGCTGTTTTTT
>TRBJ2-5|NA|NA|TRBV9
CASSQGGEETQYF
TGTGCCAGCAGCCAAGGAGGTGAGGAGACCCAGTACTTC
>TRBJ1-5|NA|NA|TRBV30
CAWSVSGWQPQHF
TGTGCCTGGAGTGTAAGTGGGTGGCAGCCCCAGCATTTT
>TRBJ2-3|NA|TRBD2|TRBV15
CATSRAAGTSGRVPDTQYF
TGTGCCACCAGCAGAGCCGCCGGGACTAGCGGGAGGGTCCCAGATACGCAGTATTTT
>TRBJ2-7|once|NA|TRBV9
CASSPQGSGPYEQYF
TGTGCCAGCAGCCCCCAGGGGTCCGGACCCTACGAGCAGTACTTC
>TRBJ2-3|NA|NA|TRBV7-3
CASSSSGTFTDTQYF
TGTGCCAGCAGCTCCTCCGGGACTTTCACAGATACGCAGTATTTT
>TRBJ2-1|NA|NA|TRBV5-6
CASSWPSGNEQFF
TGTGCCAGCAGCTGGCCCTCGGGGAATGAGCAGTTCTTC
>TRBJ2-5|once|NA|TRBV19
CASSIPGTRQETQYF
TGTGCCAGTAGTATCCCCGGGACACGGCAAGAGACCCAGTACTTC
>TRBJ2-3|NA|NA|TRBV1
CTSSQDIVSDTQYF
TGCACCAGCAGCCAAGATATAGTGTCAGATACGCAGTATTTT
>TRBJ2-7|NA|NA|TRBV30
CAWSRGTPAMQYF
TGTGCCTGGAGTAGGGGCACACCCGCCATGCAGTACTTC
>TRBJ2-3|NA|NA|TRBV5-1
CASRFYADSPDTQYF
TGCGCCAGCAGATTCTACGCCGACAGCCCAGATACGCAGTATTTT
>TRBJ2-7|NA|NA|TRBV11-2
CASSLVGTASYEQYF
TGTGCCAGCAGCTTAGTCGGTACAGCCTCCTACGAGCAGTACTTC
>TRBJ2-1|once|NA|TRBV27
CASSLSPRQGQFF
TGTGCCAGCAGTTTATCGCCGAGGCAGGGACAGTTCTTC
>TRBJ1-1|NA|TRBD1|TRBV19
CASKAGGQNTEAFF
TGTGCCAGTAAAGCAGGGGGCCAGAACACTGAAGCTTTCTTT
>TRBJ2-1|once|NA|TRBV6-5
CASSTLGLVNEQFF
TGTGCCAGCAGTACACTAGGTCTCGTCAATGAGCAGTTCTTC
>TRBJ2-7|few|TRBD1|TRBV6-1
CASSTTGNEQYF
TGTGCCAGCAGTACGACAGGGAACGAGCAGTACTTC
>TRBJ2-1|once|NA|TRBV14
CASSSPNGHNEQFF
TGTGCCAGCAGCAGCCCAAACGGGCACAATGAGCAGTTCTTC
>TRBJ1-5|NA|NA|TRBV7-9
CASSLGQNQPQHF
TGTGCCAGCAGCTTAGGACAGAATCAGCCCCAGCATTTT
>TRBJ2-7|NA|TRBD2|TRBV28
CASSGTSGSALFTYEQYF
TGTGCCAGCAGCGGGACTAGCGGGAGCGCGTTGTTTACCTACGAGCAGTACTTC
>TRBJ2-2|NA|NA|TRBV30
CAWSAAGSGELFF
TGTGCCTGGAGTGCAGCGGGCTCCGGGGAGCTGTTTTTT
>TRBJ1-1|NA|NA|TRBV2
CASAEREKNTEAFF
TGTGCCAGCGCCGAGCGGGAAAAGAACACTGAAGCTTTCTTT
>TRBJ1-3|NA|NA|TRBV5-1
CASSLSGGDFPGNTIYF
TGCGCCAGCAGCTTGAGTGGAGGGGACTTCCCTGGAAACACCATATATTTT
>TRBJ2-1|NA|TRBD2|TRBV5-1
CASSPTGGLAATPLGISYNEQFF
TGCGCCAGCAGCCCGACGGGGGGACTAGCGGCCACTCCGTTGGGAATCTCCTACAATGAGCAGTTCTTC
>TRBJ1-1|NA|NA|TRBV7-5
CARSPVGCTEAFF
TGTGCCAGAAGCCCCGTTGGGTGCACTGAAGCTTTCTTT
>TRBJ1-1|NA|NA|TRBV29-1
CSVGTGGLTEAFF
TGCAGCGTTGGAACGGGGGGACTCACTGAAGCTTTCTTT
>TRBJ2-7|NA|NA|TRBV27
CASSPQGKRSSYEQYF
TGTGCCAGCAGCCCCCAAGGGAAACGGAGCTCCTACGAGCAGTACTTC
>TRBJ2-6|NA|NA|TRBV25-1
CASSESSGANVLTF
TGTGCCAGCAGTGAGTCGTCTGGGGCCAACGTCCTGACTTTC
>TRBJ2-3|NA|TRBD2|TRBV11-1
CASSFRLAASTDTQYF
TGTGCCAGCAGCTTTCGACTAGCGGCTAGCACAGATACGCAGTATTTT
>TRBJ2-2|NA|TRBD2|TRBV27
CASSLNRLAGAGELFF
TGTGCCAGCAGTTTAAACAGACTAGCGGGAGCCGGGGAGCTGTTTTTT
>TRBJ2-1|NA|NA|TRBV18
CASSPPKGGLYNEQFF
TGTGCCAGCTCACCACCCAAAGGGGGGCTATACAATGAGCAGTTCTTC